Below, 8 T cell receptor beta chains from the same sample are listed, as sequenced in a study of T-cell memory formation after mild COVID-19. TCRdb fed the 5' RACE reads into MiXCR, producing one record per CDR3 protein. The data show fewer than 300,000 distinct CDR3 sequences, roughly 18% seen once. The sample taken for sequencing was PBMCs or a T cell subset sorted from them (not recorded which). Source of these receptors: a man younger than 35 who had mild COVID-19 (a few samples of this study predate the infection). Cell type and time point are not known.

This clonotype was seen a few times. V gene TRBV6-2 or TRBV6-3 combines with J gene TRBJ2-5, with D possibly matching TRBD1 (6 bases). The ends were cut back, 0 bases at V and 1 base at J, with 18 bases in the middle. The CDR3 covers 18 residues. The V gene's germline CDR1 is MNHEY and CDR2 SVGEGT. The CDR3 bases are TGTGCCAGCAGTTACTCCCTTGTATCGGGCAGGGGCCAAGAGACCCAGTACTTC. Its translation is CASSYSLVSGRGQETQYF.

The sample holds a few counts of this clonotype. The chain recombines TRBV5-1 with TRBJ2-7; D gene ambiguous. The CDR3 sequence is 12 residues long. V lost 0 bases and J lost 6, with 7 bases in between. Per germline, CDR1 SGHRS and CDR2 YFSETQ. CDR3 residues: CASSLEGSEQYF. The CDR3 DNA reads TGCGCCAGCAGCTTGGAGGGCTCCGAGCAGTACTTC.

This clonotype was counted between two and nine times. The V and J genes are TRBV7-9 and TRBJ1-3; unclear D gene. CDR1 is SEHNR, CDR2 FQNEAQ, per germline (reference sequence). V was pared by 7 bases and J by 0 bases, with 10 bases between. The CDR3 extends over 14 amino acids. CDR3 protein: CASKGASSGNTIYF. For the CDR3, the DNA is TGTGCCAGCAAAGGAGCTAGCTCTGGAAACACCATATATTTT.

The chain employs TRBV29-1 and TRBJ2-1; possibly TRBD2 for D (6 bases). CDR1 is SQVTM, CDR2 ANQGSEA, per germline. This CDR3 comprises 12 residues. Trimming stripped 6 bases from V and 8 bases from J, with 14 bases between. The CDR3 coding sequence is TGCAGCGTGGGACTCGGTGGGGATGAGCAGTTCTTC. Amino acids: CSVGLGGDEQFF.

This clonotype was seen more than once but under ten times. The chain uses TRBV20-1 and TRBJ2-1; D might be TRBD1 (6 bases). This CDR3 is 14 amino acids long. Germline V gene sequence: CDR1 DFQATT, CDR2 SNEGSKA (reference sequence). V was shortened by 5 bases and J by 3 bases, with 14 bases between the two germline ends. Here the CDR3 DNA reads TGCAGTGCTTTCCCGGGACACCTCTACAATGAGCAGTTCTTC. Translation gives CSAFPGHLYNEQFF.

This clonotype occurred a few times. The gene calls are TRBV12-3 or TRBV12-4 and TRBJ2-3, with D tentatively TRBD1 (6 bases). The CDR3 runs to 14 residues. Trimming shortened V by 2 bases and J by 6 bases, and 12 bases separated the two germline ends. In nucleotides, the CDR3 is TGTGCCAGCAGTTTACGGGCAGGGGTGGATACGCAGTATTTT. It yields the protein CASSLRAGVDTQYF.

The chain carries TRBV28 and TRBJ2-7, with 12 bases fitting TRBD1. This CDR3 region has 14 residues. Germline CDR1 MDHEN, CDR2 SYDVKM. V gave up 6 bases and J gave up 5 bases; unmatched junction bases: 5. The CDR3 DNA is TGTGCCAGCAGGGGACAGGGGGCCGCCCACGAGCAGTACTTC. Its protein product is CASRGQGAAHEQYF. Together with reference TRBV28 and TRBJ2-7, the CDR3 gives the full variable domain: DVKVTQSSRYLVKRTGEKVFLECVQDMDHENMFWYRQDPGLGLRLIYFSYDVKMKEKGDIPEGYSVSREKKERFSLILESASTNQTSMYLCASRGQGAAHEQYFGPGTRLTVT.

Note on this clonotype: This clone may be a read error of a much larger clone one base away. The CDR3 protein is CASSLARVTDTQYF. The CDR3 DNA reads as TGTGCCAGCAGCTTAGCCAGGGTCACAGATACGCAGTATTTT. The chain uses TRBV7-3 and TRBJ2-3; TRBD1 is a possible D gene (5 bases). Trimming left V 2 bases short and J 2 bases short, with 8 bases between. Per germline, CDR1 SGHTA and CDR2 FQGTGA. There are 14 residues in the CDR3.